The rows below give T cell receptor beta chains drawn from one sample of a study of CD8+ T cells in alopecia areata. The method was immunoSEQ multiplex PCR; TCRdb's version includes in-frame clones alone and lacks a portion of them. The table has about 200,000 clones, roughly 64% seen once; the top ten hold 4% to 4.5%. This specimen was CD4+ T cells sorted from blood, taken at week 4, from a patient treated with tofacitinib. The receptors originated from a human donor with alopecia areata. The CDR3 runs from the conserved cysteine through the conserved F or W. Each record gives: D gene, clone size, J gene, V gene, CDR3 protein, CDR3 DNA. D genes are given only for firm matches. Some rows mark clone size as missing; the rest say once, few, many or name a class of expanded clone.

. . TRBJ2-5 TRBV27 CASSLSIQETQYF TGTGCCAGCAGTTTATCAATCCAAGAGACCCAGTACTTC
TRBD1 few TRBJ2-7 TRBV5-1 CASSLGTGSPDEQYF TGCGCCAGCAGCCTGGGGACAGGGAGTCCGGACGAGCAGTACTTC
. once TRBJ2-1 TRBV20-1 CSGSSWNEQFF TGCAGTGGGTCTTCTTGGAATGAGCAGTTCTTC
. . TRBJ2-3 TRBV7-2 CASSRTGQILGGDTQYF TGTGCCAGCAGCCGTACCGGACAGATTCTGGGAGGGGATACGCAGTATTTT
. once TRBJ2-7 TRBV25-1 CASSLGGEQYF TGTGCCAGCTCTCTCGGGGGAGAGCAGTACTTC
. . TRBJ2-7 TRBV5-1 CASSFGADAYEQYF TGCGCCAGCAGCTTTGGGGCAGATGCATACGAGCAGTACTTC
. . TRBJ1-4 TRBV29-1 CSVQVNEKLFF TGCAGCGTACAGGTCAATGAAAAACTGTTTTTT
TRBD1 . TRBJ2-3 TRBV15 CATSGQGASTDTQYF TGTGCCACCAGCGGGCAGGGGGCTAGCACAGATACGCAGTATTTT
TRBD2 . TRBJ2-1 TRBV6-6 CASSQAGGRQFF TGTGCCAGCAGTCAAGCGGGGGGGCGACAGTTCTTC
TRBD2 . TRBJ2-1 TRBV29-1 CSATGLAANEQFF TGCAGCGCTACGGGACTAGCCGCTAATGAGCAGTTCTTC
. . TRBJ2-5 TRBV14 CASSQGRVETQYF TGTGCCAGCAGCCAAGGACGGGTAGAGACCCAGTACTTC
. . TRBJ2-4 TRBV6-5 CASSYSGGTKNIQYF TGTGCCAGCAGTTACTCCGGCGGGACCAAAAACATTCAGTACTTC
TRBD1 . TRBJ2-1 TRBV7-2 CASSLGPTGSSPEQFF TGTGCCAGCAGCTTAGGCCCGACAGGGTCAAGCCCCGAGCAGTTCTTC
. . TRBJ2-7 TRBV29-1 CSAGSYYEQYF TGCAGCGCCGGATCATACTACGAGCAGTACTTC
. . TRBJ1-1 TRBV7-6 CASSLAQAGAQGTEAFF TGTGCCAGCAGCTTAGCGCAGGCAGGGGCTCAGGGCACTGAAGCTTTCTTT
. . TRBJ2-3 TRBV7-9 CASSLKRDTQYF TGTGCCAGCAGTCTCAAGCGGGATACGCAGTATTTT
. few TRBJ2-5 TRBV29-1 CSVVSPYQETQYF TGCAGCGTTGTTAGCCCGTACCAAGAGACCCAGTACTTC
. . TRBJ2-1 TRBV18 CASSPANEQFF TGTGCCAGCTCACCAGCCAATGAGCAGTTCTTC
TRBD1 . TRBJ2-5 TRBV7-2 CASSLAPGQGTETQYF TGTGCCAGCAGCTTAGCGCCGGGACAGGGTACAGAGACCCAGTACTTC
. . TRBJ2-1 TRBV5-1 CASSLATRYNEQFF TGCGCCAGCAGCTTGGCGACTAGATACAATGAGCAGTTCTTC
TRBD1 . TRBJ2-7 TRBV30 CAWSPGTGPYEQYF TGTGCCTGGAGTCCCGGGACAGGTCCGTACGAGCAGTACTTC
. . TRBJ1-1 TRBV6-5 CASSNPRVAFF TGTGCCAGCAGTAACCCGCGGGTAGCTTTCTTT
. . TRBJ1-4 TRBV7-2 CASRGTGANEKLFF TGTGCCAGCCGGGGGACGGGCGCTAATGAAAAACTGTTTTTT
TRBD1 . TRBJ1-6 TRBV5-1 CASRRGSGTGPSPLHF TGCGCCAGCAGGAGGGGATCCGGGACAGGGCCTTCACCCCTCCACTTT
. . TRBJ1-2 TRBV29-1 CSVVTAPNYGYTF TGCAGCGTTGTCACAGCCCCAAACTATGGCTACACCTTC
. . TRBJ1-2 TRBV27 CASRSSLRAGYTF TGTGCCAGCCGTTCTTCCCTAAGGGCTGGCTACACCTTC
TRBD2 few TRBJ2-7 TRBV30 CAWSIGRAVTEQYF TGTGCCTGGAGTATTGGGAGGGCTGTCACCGAGCAGTACTTC
. few TRBJ1-2 TRBV29-1 CSVVKGRTNYGYTF TGCAGCGTTGTAAAAGGGAGAACTAACTATGGCTACACCTTC
. . TRBJ1-5 TRBV6-1 CASSRPPEPNQPQHF TGTGCCAGCAGTAGACCTCCTGAGCCAAATCAGCCCCAGCATTTT
. . TRBJ1-2 TRBV7-9 CASTSSGKGYTF TGTGCCAGCACTTCGTCGGGGAAGGGCTACACCTTC
. . TRBJ1-5 TRBV23-1 CASRIPVLFNQPQHF TGCGCCAGCAGAATCCCCGTGCTCTTCAATCAGCCCCAGCATTTT
TRBD2 . TRBJ2-7 TRBV30 CAWTSGGTYEQYF TGTGCCTGGACTAGCGGGGGGACCTACGAGCAGTACTTC
TRBD1 once TRBJ1-6 TRBV7-2 CASSLIVTGGSPLHF TGTGCCAGCAGCTTAATCGTGACAGGGGGTTCACCCCTCCACTTT
. . TRBJ2-7 TRBV6-1 CASSGDGPSYEQYF TGTGCCAGCAGTGGCGACGGTCCCTCCTACGAGCAGTACTTC
. . TRBJ1-1 TRBV29-1 CSVEDNGGLNTEAFF TGCAGCGTTGAAGATAACGGAGGGTTGAACACTGAAGCTTTCTTT
. few TRBJ2-5 TRBV28 CASSLQETQYF TGTGCCAGCAGTCTCCAAGAGACCCAGTACTTC
. . TRBJ2-1 TRBV30 CAWSRGLYNEQFF TGTGCCTGGAGCAGGGGCCTGTACAATGAGCAGTTCTTC
. . TRBJ2-3 TRBV30 CAWSVSGQRTDTQYF TGTGCCTGGAGTGTTTCGGGACAACGCACAGATACGCAGTATTTT
TRBD1 . TRBJ2-7 TRBV2 CASVTGTGTYEQYF TGTGCCAGCGTAACCGGGACAGGTACCTACGAGCAGTACTTC
. . TRBJ2-2 TRBV28 CASSPGTPNTGELFF TGTGCCAGCAGCCCCGGGACTCCAAACACCGGGGAGCTGTTTTTT
TRBD1 . TRBJ2-7 TRBV30 CAWYRDREPSGSYEQYF TGTGCCTGGTACCGGGACAGGGAACCCTCGGGGTCCTACGAGCAGTACTTC
. few TRBJ2-1 TRBV7-9 CASSLEGGPNEQFF TGTGCCAGCAGCTTAGAAGGGGGGCCCAATGAGCAGTTCTTC
. . TRBJ1-2 TRBV2 CASRGQPINYGYTF TGTGCCAGCAGGGGTCAGCCTATAAACTATGGCTACACCTTC